One and the same sample provided the 20 T cell receptor beta chains below, sequenced in a study of tumor-infiltrating lymphocytes in primary liver carcinoma. Reverse transcription of around 500 ng total RNA with a constant-region primer produced TCR beta cDNA. Libraries of TCR beta came from three nested multiplex PCR rounds with slightly modified ARM-PCR. The first two PCR rounds used TRBV1-TRBV30 forward primers with a C-beta reverse primer, roughly 10 cycles each. Each CDR3 protein gets one entry after TCRdb re-called the multiplex PCR reads with MiXCR. The sample has approximately 320,000 distinct CDR3 sequences, roughly 60% seen once. Unsorted whole blood supplied the RNA, and germline DNA was extracted too. The source material was peripheral blood. The receptors derive from a woman in her twenties or thirties with primary liver carcinoma and hepatitis B virus infection.

As concerns this clonotype: At one end, the junction sequence differs from germline, possibly due to a read error. The J gene is TRBJ2-2, the V gene TRBV11-1, with TRBD2 matching over 8 bases. Germline-derived CDR1 and CDR2 are SGHAT and FQDESV (reference sequence). The CDR3 extends over 15 amino acids. In DNA form, the CDR3 reads TGTGCCAGCAACCCGGGGGGGCACAACACCGGGGAGCTGCTTTTT. Translating it yields CASNPGGHNTGELLF.

This clonotype was seen only a few times. A much larger clone lies one base from this, so it may be a read error. The conserved final phenylalanine or tryptophan is absent from the CDR3, which likely points to a read error. J is TRBJ2-7 and V is TRBV6-2 or TRBV6-3, with TRBD1 matching 8 bases. CDR1 MNHEY and CDR2 SVGEGT come from the germline V gene. CDR3 length: 16 amino acids. V lost 6 bases to trimming and J lost 1 base; unmatched junction nucleotides: 11. Here the CDR3 DNA reads TGTGCCAGCAGCATCCCCGGACAGGGCTTATCCTACGAGCAGTACCTC. This gives the protein CASSIPGQGLSYEQYL.

Only one count was recorded for this clonotype. The chain recombines TRBV11-2 with TRBJ2-1; TRBD2 matches at 7 bases. Germline CDR1 is SGHAT and CDR2 is FQNNGV. The CDR3 runs 14 residues. V gave up 8 bases and J gave up 10 bases; unmatched junction bases: 14. DNA of the CDR3: TGTGCCAGCGGCCCGCAAAGGGAGGGGACGGAGCAGTTCTTC. Protein sequence: CASGPQREGTEQFF.

CDR3 in amino acids: CAWSTGTNPYEQYF. The CDR3 DNA follows: TGTGCCTGGAGCACCGGGACGAATCCCTACGAGCAGTACTTC. The rearrangement uses TRBV30 and TRBJ2-7; D assignment may be TRBD1 or TRBD2 (5 bases each). V dropped 3 bases and J dropped 2 bases, with 14 bases sitting between them. The germline V gene encodes CDR1 GTSNPN and CDR2 SVGIG (reference sequence). This CDR3 is built from 14 residues. The full variable domain, with the rest looked up from reference TRBV30 and TRBJ2-7, is SQTIHQWPATLVQPVGSPLSLECTVEGTSNPNLYWYRQAAGRGLQLLFYSVGIGQISSEVPQNLSASRPQDRQFILSSKKLLLSDSGFYLCAWSTGTNPYEQYFGPGTRLTVT.

The chain links TRBV11-2 to TRBJ2-1; possible D gene TRBD2, 6 bases. The length of the CDR3 is 14 residues. Trimming left V 5 bases short and J 7 bases short, with 15 bases between. The germline CDR1 and CDR2 sequences are SGHAT and FQNNGV. The CDR3 region is CASSMWGSGNEQFF. DNA of the CDR3: TGTGCCAGCAGCATGTGGGGCAGCGGGAATGAGCAGTTCTTC.

Of note for this clonotype: No conserved phenylalanine or tryptophan ends this CDR3, so it is likely a read error. The chain combines TRBV28 with TRBJ1-3; no clear D gene. Germline V lookup: CDR1 MDHEN, CDR2 SYDVKM. Trimming stripped 8 bases from V and 4 bases from J, with 3 bases between. This CDR3 contains 10 residues. This chain's CDR3 is CASGGNTIYL. CDR3 bases: TGTGCCAGCGGGGGAAACACCATATATCTT.

This clonotype was seen at least ten times. The chain links TRBV12-3 or TRBV12-4 to TRBJ1-1, with no clear D. V lost 0 bases to trimming and J lost 7 bases, with 9 bases between them. The CDR3 totals 13 residues. DNA for the CDR3: TGTGCCAGCAGTTTAGCAGGGAGTAATGAAGCTTTCTTT. Its translation: CASSLAGSNEAFF.

The chain is built from TRBV28 and TRBJ2-7; possibly TRBD1 or TRBD2 for D (5 bases each). CDR1 is MDHEN and CDR2 is SYDVKM in the germline V gene. The germline V and J ends were trimmed by 3 bases and 2 bases, with 8 bases remaining between them. The CDR3 runs to 13 residues. CDR3 residues: CASSFWGTYEQYF. The CDR3, as DNA: TGTGCCAGCAGTTTTTGGGGGACCTACGAGCAGTACTTC.

Worth noting for this clonotype: Given a much more abundant clone one base away, this may be a read error. The chain uses TRBV6-5 and TRBJ2-1; a weak D match, TRBD2 (6 bases). This CDR3 has 14 residues. Germline V gives CDR1 MNHEY, CDR2 SVGAGI. The CDR3 is CTSSYGGSNNEQFF. CDR3 coding DNA: TGTACCAGCAGTTACGGGGGATCAAACAATGAGCAGTTCTTC.

This chain uses TRBV12-3 or TRBV12-4 with TRBJ2-2; TRBD2 aligns across 9 bases. The CDR3 sequence is 18 residues long. The ends lost 3 bases at V and 7 bases at J; junction bases unmatched: 15. CDR3 DNA sequence: TGTGCCAGCAGTTTTTTTGTGGATAGCGGGAGATATAGCGGGGAGCTGTTTTTT. As protein: CASSFFVDSGRYSGELFF.

This clonotype was detected ten times or more. This chain uses TRBV11-1 with TRBJ2-1, with 7 nucleotides matching TRBD2. CDR1 is SGHAT, CDR2 FQDESV, per germline (reference sequence). Unmatched junction bases numbered 4, after V lost 5 bases and J lost 3 bases. The CDR3 sequence is 14 residues long. The CDR3, as DNA: TGTGCCAGCAGCCCCGGGGGGAGCTACAATGAGCAGTTCTTC. This sequence encodes CASSPGGSYNEQFF.

In this sample, this clonotype turned up once. One base away lies a much larger clone, so this may be a sequencing read error. The chain has TRBV6-2 or TRBV6-3 and TRBJ2-5, with 9 bases aligning to TRBD2. The germline CDR1 and CDR2 sequences are MNHEY and SVGEGT. The junction had 14 bases not matched to a gene; V was cut back by 7 bases and J by 2 bases. The CDR3 spans 17 residues. CDR3 nucleotide sequence: TGTGCCAGCATTCACCCCCCCGATAGCGGGAGTCAAGAGACCCAGTACTTC. Its translation: CASIHPPDSGSQETQYF.

The chain links TRBV29-1 to TRBJ2-3; 9 bases align to TRBD2. The CDR3 runs 16 residues. The ends lost 4 bases at V and 5 bases at J; junction bases unmatched: 13. Germline V gene sequence: CDR1 SQVTM, CDR2 ANQGSEA. The DNA of the CDR3 is TGCAGCGTTGGGCGGGGGTTTAGCGGGAGCGTAGATACGCAGTATTTT. It yields the protein CSVGRGFSGSVDTQYF.

V gene TRBV2 combines with J gene TRBJ2-4; 9 positions match TRBD1. The end of the DNA fits TRBJ2-1 better, so the J call may be wrong. This CDR3 is 16 amino acids long. In germline, CDR1 is SNHLY, CDR2 FYNNEI. The CDR3 sequence: CASLLRQGGAKNIQFF. CDR3 sequence (DNA): TGTGCCAGCCTGCTCCGACAGGGGGGAGCCAAAAACATTCAGTTCTTC.

This rearrangement joins TRBV11-2 to TRBJ2-7; D may be TRBD2 (5 bases). Between the trimmed V and J ends, which lost 1 base and 1 base, there was a span of 11 bases. This CDR3 has 15 amino acids. CDR1 and CDR2 from the germline V gene are SGHAT and FQNNGV. DNA of the CDR3: TGTGCCAGCAGCTTAGCTGGGGAGACATCCTACGAGCAGTACTTC. Its protein product is CASSLAGETSYEQYF.

A note on this clonotype: This may be a read error: a much more frequent sequence differs by one nucleotide. The conserved closing phenylalanine or tryptophan is absent in this CDR3, likely reflecting a read error. The rearrangement joins TRBV14 to TRBJ2-2, with unresolved D. With 4 bases removed from V and 1 base from J, the gap between germline ends came to 7 bases. CDR1 is SGHDN and CDR2 is FVKESK in the germline V gene. The CDR3 spans 14 residues. For the CDR3, the DNA is TGTGCCAGCAGCCCAGGACGGAACACCGGGGAGCTGTTTTCT. It translates to CASSPGRNTGELFS.

This clonotype appeared a few times. This chain joins TRBV7-9 and TRBJ2-1; D is unclear. V dropped 6 bases and J dropped 6 bases, with 15 bases sitting between them. The CDR3 runs 14 residues. Germline values: CDR1 SEHNR, CDR2 FQNEAQ (reference sequence). CDR3 residues: CASRPTAAINEQFF. The CDR3 coding sequence is TGTGCCAGCAGGCCCACGGCGGCCATCAATGAGCAGTTCTTC. The full variable domain, its missing parts supplied by reference TRBV7-9 and TRBJ2-1, is DTGVSQNPRHKITKRGQNVTFRCDPISEHNRLYWYRQTLGQGPEFLTYFQNEAQLEKSRLLSDRFSAERPKGSFSTLEIQRTEQGDSAMYLCASRPTAAINEQFFGPGTRLTVL.

The chain is built from TRBV11-2 and TRBJ2-5, with D hard to call. Germline lookup yields CDR1 SGHAT and CDR2 FQNNGV. The CDR3 spans 14 residues. Trimming stripped 5 bases from V and 0 bases from J, with 10 bases between. The CDR3 loop reads CASSLSPYQETQYF. The CDR3 DNA reads as TGTGCCAGCAGCCTGAGTCCGTACCAAGAGACCCAGTACTTC.

As for this clonotype: Relative to the germline gene, one junction end is altered; a read error may explain this. The chain has TRBV29-1 and TRBJ1-2; maybe TRBD1 (5 bases). Per germline, CDR1 SQVTM and CDR2 ANQGSEA. This CDR3 has 13 residues. The CDR3 DNA reads as TGCTGCGTTGAGAGCGGCCAGGGTGGGGGCTACACCTTC. This gives the protein CCVESGQGGGYTF.

Ten or more counts support this clonotype. This chain joins TRBV29-1 and TRBJ1-6; D not certain. Germline CDR1 reads SQVTM; CDR2 reads ANQGSEA. With 6 bases removed from V and 0 bases from J, the gap between germline ends came to 6 bases. The CDR3 covers 13 residues. The CDR3 region has the DNA TGCAGCGTAGGGAGCTCCTATAATTCACCCCTCCACTTT. Protein: CSVGSSYNSPLHF.